Following are 2 T cell receptor beta chains from one sample sequenced in a study of PD-1 blockade in classical Hodgkin lymphoma. Libraries were prepared by immunoSEQ multiplex PCR; TCRdb keeps only in-frame clonotypes and omits some of them. This sample carries some 96,000 clones, roughly 76% of them seen once, and the ten largest clones take approximately 15%. Each and every patient relapsed after autologous stem cell transplantation, and patients got differing brentuximab vedotin exposure. Sample: peripheral blood mononuclear cells (PBMCs), taken before the second cycle of nivolumab. The receptors shown here come from a human donor with classical Hodgkin lymphoma.

V is TRBV4-3 and J is TRBJ2-2, with 7 bases aligning to TRBD1. With 4 bases clipped from V and 5 bases from J, the junction kept 7 bases outside the gene matches. This CDR3 contains 15 residues. Germline V gene lookup returns CDR1 LGHNA and CDR2 YSLEER. The CDR3 protein is CASSRTGVRTGELFF. The CDR3 region has the DNA TGCGCCAGCAGCCGTACAGGGGTCCGGACCGGGGAGCTGTTTTTT.

This chain connects TRBV11-2 to TRBJ1-1; D gene unclear. The CDR3 is 15 residues long. V lost 5 bases and J lost 0, with 13 bases in between. CDR1 is SGHAT, CDR2 FQNNGV, per germline. The CDR3 coding sequence is TGTGCCAGCAGCCCGCGGACGGACCTGAACACTGAAGCTTTCTTT. Translation gives CASSPRTDLNTEAFF.